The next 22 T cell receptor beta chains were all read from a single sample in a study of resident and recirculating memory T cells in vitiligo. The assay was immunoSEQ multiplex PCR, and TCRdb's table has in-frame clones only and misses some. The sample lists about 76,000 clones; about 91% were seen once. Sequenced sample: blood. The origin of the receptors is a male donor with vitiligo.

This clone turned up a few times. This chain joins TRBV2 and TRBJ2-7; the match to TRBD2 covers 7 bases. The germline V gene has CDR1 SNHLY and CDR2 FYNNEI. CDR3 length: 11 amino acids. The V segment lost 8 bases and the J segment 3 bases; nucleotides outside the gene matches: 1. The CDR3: CASGGGYEQYF. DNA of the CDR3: TGTGCCAGCGGGGGGGGCTACGAGCAGTACTTC.

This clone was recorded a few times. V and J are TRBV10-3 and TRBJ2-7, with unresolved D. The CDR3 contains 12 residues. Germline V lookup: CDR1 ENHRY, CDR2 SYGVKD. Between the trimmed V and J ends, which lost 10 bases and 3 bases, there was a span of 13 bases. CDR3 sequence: CATGQQDYEQYF. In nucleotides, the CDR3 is TGTGCCACTGGGCAGCAAGACTACGAGCAGTACTTC.

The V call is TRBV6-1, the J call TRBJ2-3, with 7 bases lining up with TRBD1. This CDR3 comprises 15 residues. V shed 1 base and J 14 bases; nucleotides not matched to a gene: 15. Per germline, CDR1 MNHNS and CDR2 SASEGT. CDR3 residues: CASSEVIRQGPRRYF. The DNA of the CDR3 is TGTGCCAGCAGTGAAGTCATCAGACAGGGCCCGAGACGGTATTTT.

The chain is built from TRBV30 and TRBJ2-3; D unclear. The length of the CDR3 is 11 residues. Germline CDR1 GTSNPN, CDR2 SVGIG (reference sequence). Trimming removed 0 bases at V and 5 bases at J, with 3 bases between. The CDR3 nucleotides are TGTGCCTGGAGTGTACTAGATACGCAGTATTTT. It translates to CAWSVLDTQYF.

In DNA form, the CDR3 reads TGTGCCAGCGTCCCGGGGACTAGCATTCAGGATACGCAGTATTTT. Encoded protein: CASVPGTSIQDTQYF. This chain uses TRBV9 with TRBJ2-3; 9 nucleotides match TRBD2. This CDR3 region has 15 residues. The germline CDR1 and CDR2 sequences are SGDLS and YYNGEE. J lost 6 bases, V lost 7 bases, and 12 bases had no gene match. The entire variable domain, with the rest obtained from reference TRBV9 and TRBJ2-3, is as follows: DSGVTQTPKHLITATGQRVTLRCSPRSGDLSVYWYQQSLDQGLQFLIQYYNGEERAKGNILERFSAQQFPDLHSELNLSSLELGDSALYFCASVPGTSIQDTQYFGPGTRLTVL.

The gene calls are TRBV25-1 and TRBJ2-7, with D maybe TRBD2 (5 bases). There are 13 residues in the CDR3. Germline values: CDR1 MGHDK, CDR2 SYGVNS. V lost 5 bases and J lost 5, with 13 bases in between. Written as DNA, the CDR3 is TGTGCCAGCAGTCAGTCTCTAGCCAACGAGCAGTACTTC. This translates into CASSQSLANEQYF.

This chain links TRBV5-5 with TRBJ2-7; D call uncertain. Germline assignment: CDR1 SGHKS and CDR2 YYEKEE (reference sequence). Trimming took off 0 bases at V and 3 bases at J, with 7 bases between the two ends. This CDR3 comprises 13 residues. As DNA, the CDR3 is TGTGCCAGCAGCTTGGCCCCCGGCTACGAGCAGTACTTC. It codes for CASSLAPGYEQYF.

The CDR3 coding sequence is TGTGCCAGCAGCCAGTCGGGAATGGCCACTGAAGCTTTCTTT. Translating gives CASSQSGMATEAFF. The chain recombines TRBV7-2 with TRBJ1-1; D gene ambiguous. V gave up 5 bases and J gave up 4 bases, with 14 bases separating them. The CDR3 totals 14 residues. The V gene's germline CDR1 is SGHTA and CDR2 FQGNSA.

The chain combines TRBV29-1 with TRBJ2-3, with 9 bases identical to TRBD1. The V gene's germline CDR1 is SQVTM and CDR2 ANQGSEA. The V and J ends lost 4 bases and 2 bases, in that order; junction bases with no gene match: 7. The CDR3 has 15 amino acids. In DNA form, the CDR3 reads TGCAGCGTTGTCAGAGGACAGGGGATCACAGATACGCAGTATTTT. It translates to CSVVRGQGITDTQYF.

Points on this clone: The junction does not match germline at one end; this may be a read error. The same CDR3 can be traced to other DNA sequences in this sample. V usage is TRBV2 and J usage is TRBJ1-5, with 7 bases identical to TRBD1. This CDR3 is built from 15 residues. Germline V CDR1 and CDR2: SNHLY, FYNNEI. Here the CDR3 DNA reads TGCGCCAGCAGCACCGGAGGGGGCCTACATCAGCCCCAGCATTTT. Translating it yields CASSTGGGLHQPQHF.

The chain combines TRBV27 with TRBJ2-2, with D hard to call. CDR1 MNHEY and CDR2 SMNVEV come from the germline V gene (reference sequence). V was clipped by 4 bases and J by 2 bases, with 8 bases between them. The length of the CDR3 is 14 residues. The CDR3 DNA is TGTGCCAGCAGTTACTATTTCAACACCGGGGAGCTGTTTTTT. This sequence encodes CASSYYFNTGELFF.

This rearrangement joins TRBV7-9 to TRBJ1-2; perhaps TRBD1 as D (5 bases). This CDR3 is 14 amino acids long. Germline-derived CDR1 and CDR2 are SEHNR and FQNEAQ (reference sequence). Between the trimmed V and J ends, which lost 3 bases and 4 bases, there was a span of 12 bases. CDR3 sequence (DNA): TGTGCCAGCAGCTTTGGGGGGAAGGTCTATGGCTACACCTTC. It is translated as CASSFGGKVYGYTF.

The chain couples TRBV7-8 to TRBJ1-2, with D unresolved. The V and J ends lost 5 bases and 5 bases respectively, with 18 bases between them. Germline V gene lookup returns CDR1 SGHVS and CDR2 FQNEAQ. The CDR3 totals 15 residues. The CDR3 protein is CASSPLRGGWYGYTF. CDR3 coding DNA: TGTGCCAGCAGCCCCTTGAGAGGCGGGTGGTATGGCTACACCTTC.

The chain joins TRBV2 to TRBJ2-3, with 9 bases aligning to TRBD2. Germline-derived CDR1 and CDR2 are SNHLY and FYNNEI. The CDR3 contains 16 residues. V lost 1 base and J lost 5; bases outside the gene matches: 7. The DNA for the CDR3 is TGTGCCAGCAGTGAAGGGGCGGGAGGGCCGATAGATACGCAGTATTTT. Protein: CASSEGAGGPIDTQYF.

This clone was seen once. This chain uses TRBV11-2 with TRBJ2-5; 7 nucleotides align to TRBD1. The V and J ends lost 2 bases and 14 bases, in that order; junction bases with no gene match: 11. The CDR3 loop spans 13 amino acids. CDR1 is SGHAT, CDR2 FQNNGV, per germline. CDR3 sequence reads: CASSLKVGQACYF. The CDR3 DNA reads TGTGCCAGCAGCTTAAAGGTTGGACAGGCTTGCTACTTC.

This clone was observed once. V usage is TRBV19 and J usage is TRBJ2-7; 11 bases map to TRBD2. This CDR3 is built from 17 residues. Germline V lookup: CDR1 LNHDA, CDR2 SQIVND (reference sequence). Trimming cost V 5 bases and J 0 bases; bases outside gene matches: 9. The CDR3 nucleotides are TGTGCCAGTAGTTCCCGGGCTAGCGGGAGGAGCTCCTACGAGCAGTACTTC. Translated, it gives CASSSRASGRSSYEQYF.

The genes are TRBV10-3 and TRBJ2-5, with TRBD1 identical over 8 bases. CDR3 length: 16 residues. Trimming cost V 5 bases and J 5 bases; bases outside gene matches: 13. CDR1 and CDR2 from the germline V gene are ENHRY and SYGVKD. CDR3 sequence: CAISSRGLTSGETQYF. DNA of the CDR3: TGTGCCATCAGTAGCAGGGGGCTTACCTCCGGGGAGACCCAGTACTTC.

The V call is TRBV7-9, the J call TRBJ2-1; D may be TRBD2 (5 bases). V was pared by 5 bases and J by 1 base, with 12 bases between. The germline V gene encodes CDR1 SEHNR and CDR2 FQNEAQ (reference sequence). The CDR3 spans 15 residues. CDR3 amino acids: CASSPTRGSYNEQFF. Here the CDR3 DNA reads TGTGCCAGCAGCCCCACACGGGGATCCTACAATGAGCAGTTCTTC.

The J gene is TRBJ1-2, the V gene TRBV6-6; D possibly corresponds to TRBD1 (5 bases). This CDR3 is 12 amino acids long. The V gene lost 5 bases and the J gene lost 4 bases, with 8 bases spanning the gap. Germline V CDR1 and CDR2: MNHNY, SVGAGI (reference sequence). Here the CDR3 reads CASSPDSYGYTF. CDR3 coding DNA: TGTGCCAGCAGTCCCGACAGCTATGGCTACACCTTC.

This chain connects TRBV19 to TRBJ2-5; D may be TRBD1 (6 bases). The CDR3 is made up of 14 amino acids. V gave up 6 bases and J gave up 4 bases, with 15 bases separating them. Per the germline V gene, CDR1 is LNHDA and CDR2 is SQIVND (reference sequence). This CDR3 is CASRPQGSRETQYF. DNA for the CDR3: TGTGCCAGTAGGCCACAGGGAAGTAGAGAGACCCAGTACTTC.

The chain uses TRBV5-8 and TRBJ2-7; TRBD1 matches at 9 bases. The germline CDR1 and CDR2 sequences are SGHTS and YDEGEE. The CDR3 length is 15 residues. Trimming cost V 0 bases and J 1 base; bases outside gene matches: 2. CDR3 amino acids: CASSLAGQGSYEQYF. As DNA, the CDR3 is TGTGCCAGCAGCTTGGCGGGACAGGGTTCCTACGAGCAGTACTTC.

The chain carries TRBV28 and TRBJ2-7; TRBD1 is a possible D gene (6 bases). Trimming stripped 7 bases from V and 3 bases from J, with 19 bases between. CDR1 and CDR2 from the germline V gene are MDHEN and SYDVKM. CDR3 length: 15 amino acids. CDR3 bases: TGTGCCAGCACCATCTCGACAGGCTTAGACTACGAGCAGTACTTC. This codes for CASTISTGLDYEQYF. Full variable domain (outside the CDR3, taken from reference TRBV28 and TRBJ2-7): DVKVTQSSRYLVKRTGEKVFLECVQDMDHENMFWYRQDPGLGLRLIYFSYDVKMKEKGDIPEGYSVSREKKERFSLILESASTNQTSMYLCASTISTGLDYEQYFGPGTRLTVT.